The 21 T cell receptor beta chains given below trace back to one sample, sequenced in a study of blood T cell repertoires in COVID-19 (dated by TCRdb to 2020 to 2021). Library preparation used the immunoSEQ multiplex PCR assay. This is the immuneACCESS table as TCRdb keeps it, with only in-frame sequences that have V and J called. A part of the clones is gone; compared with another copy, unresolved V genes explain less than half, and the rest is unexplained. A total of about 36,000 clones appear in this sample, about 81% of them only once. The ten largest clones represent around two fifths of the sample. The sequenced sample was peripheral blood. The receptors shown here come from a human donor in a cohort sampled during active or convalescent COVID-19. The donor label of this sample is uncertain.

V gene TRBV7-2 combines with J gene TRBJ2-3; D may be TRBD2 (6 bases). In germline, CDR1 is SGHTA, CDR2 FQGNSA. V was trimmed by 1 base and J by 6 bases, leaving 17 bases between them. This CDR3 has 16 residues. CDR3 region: CASSLGVQRELDTQYF. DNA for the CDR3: TGTGCCAGCAGCTTAGGCGTTCAACGGGAGTTGGATACGCAGTATTTT.

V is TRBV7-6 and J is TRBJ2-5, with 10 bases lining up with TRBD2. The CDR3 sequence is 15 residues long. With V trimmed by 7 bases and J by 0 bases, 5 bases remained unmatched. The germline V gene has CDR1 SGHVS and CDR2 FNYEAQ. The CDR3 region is CASTGLADNQETQYF. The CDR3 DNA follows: TGTGCCAGCACCGGACTAGCGGACAACCAAGAGACCCAGTACTTC.

The CDR3 reads CASSSDSNTGELFF. The CDR3 bases are TGTGCCAGCAGCTCGGACAGTAACACCGGGGAGCTGTTTTTT. The chain carries TRBV7-3 and TRBJ2-2, with D possibly being TRBD1 (6 bases). This CDR3 has 14 residues. Germline values: CDR1 SGHTA, CDR2 FQGTGA. V dropped 4 bases and J dropped 2 bases, with 8 bases sitting between them.

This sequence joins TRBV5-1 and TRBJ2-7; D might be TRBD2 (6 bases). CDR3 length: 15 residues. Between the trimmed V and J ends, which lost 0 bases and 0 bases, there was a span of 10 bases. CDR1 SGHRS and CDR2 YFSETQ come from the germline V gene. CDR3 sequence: CASSLGASASYEQYF. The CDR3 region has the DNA TGCGCCAGCAGCTTGGGTGCTAGCGCCTCCTACGAGCAGTACTTC.

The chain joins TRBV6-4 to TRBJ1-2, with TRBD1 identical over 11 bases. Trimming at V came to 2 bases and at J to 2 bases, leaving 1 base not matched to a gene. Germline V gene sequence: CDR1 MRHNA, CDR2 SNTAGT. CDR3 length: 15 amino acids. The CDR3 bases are TGTGCCAGCAGTGACCGGACAGGGGGCAACTATGGCTACACCTTC. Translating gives CASSDRTGGNYGYTF.

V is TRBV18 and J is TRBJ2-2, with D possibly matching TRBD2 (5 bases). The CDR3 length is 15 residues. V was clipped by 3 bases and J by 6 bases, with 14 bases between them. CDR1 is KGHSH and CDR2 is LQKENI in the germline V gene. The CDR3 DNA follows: TGTGCCAGCTCACCGCGGGTCCAGAGACCCGGGGAGCTGTTTTTT. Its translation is CASSPRVQRPGELFF.

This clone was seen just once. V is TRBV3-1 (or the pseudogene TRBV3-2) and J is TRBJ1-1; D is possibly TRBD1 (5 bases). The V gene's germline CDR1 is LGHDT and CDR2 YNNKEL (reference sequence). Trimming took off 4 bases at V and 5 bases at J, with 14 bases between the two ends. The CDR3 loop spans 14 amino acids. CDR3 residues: CASSPGGRGTEAFF. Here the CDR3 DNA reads TGTGCCAGCAGCCCGGGGGGACGGGGGACTGAAGCTTTCTTT.

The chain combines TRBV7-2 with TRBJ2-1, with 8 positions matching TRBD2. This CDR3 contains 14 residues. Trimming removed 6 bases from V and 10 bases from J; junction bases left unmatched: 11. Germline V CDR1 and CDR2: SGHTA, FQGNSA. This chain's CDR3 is CASSLGTSGGEQFF. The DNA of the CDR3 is TGTGCCAGCAGTCTCGGGACTAGTGGGGGGGAGCAGTTCTTC.

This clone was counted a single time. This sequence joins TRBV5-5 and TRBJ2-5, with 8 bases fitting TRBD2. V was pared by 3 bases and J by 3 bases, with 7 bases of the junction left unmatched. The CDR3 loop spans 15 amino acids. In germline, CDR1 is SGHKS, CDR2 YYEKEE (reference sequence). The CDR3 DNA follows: TGTGCCAGCAGCTATTCCGGGACTAGAGAAGAGACCCAGTACTTC. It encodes CASSYSGTREETQYF. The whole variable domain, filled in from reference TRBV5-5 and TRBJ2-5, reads DAGVTQSPTHLIKTRGQQVTLRCSPISGHKSVSWYQQVLGQGPQFIFQYYEKEERGRGNFPDRFSARQFPNYSSELNVNALLLGDSALYLCASSYSGTREETQYFGPGTRLLVL.

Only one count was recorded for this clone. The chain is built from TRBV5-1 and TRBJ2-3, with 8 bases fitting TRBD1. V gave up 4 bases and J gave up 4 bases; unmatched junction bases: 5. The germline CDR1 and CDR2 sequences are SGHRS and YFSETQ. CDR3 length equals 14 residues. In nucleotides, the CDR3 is TGCGCCAGCAGCACGAGACAGGGGTCAGATACGCAGTATTTT. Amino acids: CASSTRQGSDTQYF. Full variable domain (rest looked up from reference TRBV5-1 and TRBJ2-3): KAGVTQTPRYLIKTRGQQVTLSCSPISGHRSVSWYQQTPGQGLQFLFEYFSETQRNKGNFPGRFSGRQFSNSRSEMNVSTLELGDSALYLCASSTRQGSDTQYFGPGTRLTVL.

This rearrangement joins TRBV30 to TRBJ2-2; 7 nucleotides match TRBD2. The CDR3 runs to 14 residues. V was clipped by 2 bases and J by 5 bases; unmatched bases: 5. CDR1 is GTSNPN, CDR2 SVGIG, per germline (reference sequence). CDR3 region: CAWSSTSRTGELFF. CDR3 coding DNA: TGTGCCTGGAGTTCGACTAGCAGGACCGGGGAGCTGTTTTTT.

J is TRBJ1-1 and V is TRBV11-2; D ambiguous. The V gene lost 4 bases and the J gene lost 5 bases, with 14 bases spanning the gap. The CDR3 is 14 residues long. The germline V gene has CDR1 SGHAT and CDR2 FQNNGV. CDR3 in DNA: TGTGCCAGCAGCTCCACACGGAGAGGTACTGAAGCTTTCTTT. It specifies CASSSTRRGTEAFF.

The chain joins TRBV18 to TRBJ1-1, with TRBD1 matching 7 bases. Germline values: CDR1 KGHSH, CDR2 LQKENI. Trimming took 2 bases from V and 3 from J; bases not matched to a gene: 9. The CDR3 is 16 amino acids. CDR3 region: CASSPKHDRVDTEAFF. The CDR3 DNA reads TGTGCCAGCTCACCAAAGCATGACAGGGTGGACACTGAAGCTTTCTTT.

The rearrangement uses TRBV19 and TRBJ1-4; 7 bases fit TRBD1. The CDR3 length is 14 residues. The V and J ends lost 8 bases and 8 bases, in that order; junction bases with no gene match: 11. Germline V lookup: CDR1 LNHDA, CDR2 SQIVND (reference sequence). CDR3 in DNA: TGTGCCAGTGGGAGTATCACAGGGGACGAAAAACTGTTTTTT. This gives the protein CASGSITGDEKLFF.

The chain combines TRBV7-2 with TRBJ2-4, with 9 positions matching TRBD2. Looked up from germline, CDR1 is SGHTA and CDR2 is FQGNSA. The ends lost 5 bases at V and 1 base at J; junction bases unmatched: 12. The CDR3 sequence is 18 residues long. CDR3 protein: CASSPRGGRAAAKNIQYF. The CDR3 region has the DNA TGTGCCAGCAGCCCTCGGGGCGGGAGGGCCGCGGCCAAAAACATTCAGTACTTC.

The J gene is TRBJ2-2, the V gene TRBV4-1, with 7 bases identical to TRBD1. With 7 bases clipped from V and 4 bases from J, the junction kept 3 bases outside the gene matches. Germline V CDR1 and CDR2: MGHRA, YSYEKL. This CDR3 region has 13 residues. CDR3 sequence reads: CASTWTGTGELFF. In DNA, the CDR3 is TGCGCCAGCACCTGGACAGGCACCGGGGAGCTGTTTTTT.

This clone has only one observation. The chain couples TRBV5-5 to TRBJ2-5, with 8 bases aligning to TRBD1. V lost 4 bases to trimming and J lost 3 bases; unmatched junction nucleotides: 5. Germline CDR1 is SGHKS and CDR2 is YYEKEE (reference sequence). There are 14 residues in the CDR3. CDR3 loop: CASSPRTGKETQYF. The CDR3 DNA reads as TGTGCCAGCAGCCCCCGGACAGGGAAAGAGACCCAGTACTTC.

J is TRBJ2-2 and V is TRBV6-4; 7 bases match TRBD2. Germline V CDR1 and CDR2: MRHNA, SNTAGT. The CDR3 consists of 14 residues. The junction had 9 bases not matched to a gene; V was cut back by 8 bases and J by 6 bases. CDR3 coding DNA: TGTGCCAGCCAGGAGACTAGCTGGGCCGGGGAGCTGTTTTTT. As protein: CASQETSWAGELFF.

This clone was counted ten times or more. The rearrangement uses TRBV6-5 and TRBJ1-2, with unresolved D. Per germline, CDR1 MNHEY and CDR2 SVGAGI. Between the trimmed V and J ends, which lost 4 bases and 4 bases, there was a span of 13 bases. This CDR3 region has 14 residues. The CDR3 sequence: CASSSDYEGYGYTF. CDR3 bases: TGTGCCAGCAGTTCAGACTACGAGGGCTATGGCTACACCTTC.

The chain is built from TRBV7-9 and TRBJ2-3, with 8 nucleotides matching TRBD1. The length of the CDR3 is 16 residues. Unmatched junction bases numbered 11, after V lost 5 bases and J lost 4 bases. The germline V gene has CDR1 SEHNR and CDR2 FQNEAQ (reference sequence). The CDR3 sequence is CASSPRGRGRADTQYF. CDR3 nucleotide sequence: TGTGCCAGCAGCCCCCGGGGCAGGGGGCGAGCAGATACGCAGTATTTT.

The CDR3 protein is CASSLTVLNTEAFF. The CDR3, as DNA: TGCGCCAGCAGCTTGACGGTACTGAACACTGAAGCTTTCTTT. The chain links TRBV5-1 to TRBJ1-1; D gene ambiguous. This CDR3 region has 14 residues. Trimming cost V 1 base and J 0 bases, with 7 bases left between them. CDR1 and CDR2 (germline): SGHRS, YFSETQ.